Listed below are T cell receptor beta chains from one sample, sequenced in a study of blood T cell repertoires in COVID-19. Assay used: immunoSEQ multiplex PCR; TCRdb lists only in-frame clones, some missing. Altogether 290,000 or so clones are present, 80% to 95% being singletons, with the ten largest covering approximately 1.2%. The sample comprised PBMCs or T cells enriched from blood (not recorded which). All receptors derive from a woman between 25 and 40 years old who had recovered from COVID-19. Each CDR3 is given without its conserved first and last residue.

V,CDR3
TRBV5-1,ASSPGQDHTEAF
TRBV28,ASSSPGQPTGEQY
TRBV5-3,ARSFCRWASGNTIY
TRBV5-1,ASSLLSTGAENEQF
TRBV7-3,ASSLVQGSYNEQF
TRBV4-3,ASSQAEHNRVRSYEQY
TRBV28,ASSLGDGYT
TRBV7-9,ASSLTRDYNTGELF
TRBV9,ASSVFGSSGNTIY
TRBV6-5,ASSFRQFSSTDTQY
TRBV7-3,ASSLAGTSGRGLNNEQF
TRBV7-9,ASTLLRGGPNEKLF
TRBV14,ASSQDWWRGGLAGSYEQY
TRBV5-1,ASSLVGQENEKLF
TRBV15,ATSRDRTTYNEQF
TRBV5-1,ASSSGTANEKLF